These 22 T cell receptor beta chains were sequenced from one sample in a study of T cell repertoires in cytomegalovirus infection (dated by TCRdb to about 2019). The sample's treatment or condition label, decoded: in vitro stimulation with specific CMV peptide epitopes to enrich CMV-specific T cells. Reads for this sample came from an Illumina HiSeq 1500. TCRdb ran its own pipeline on the public reads, namely fastp trimming at Q25 and MiXCR clone calling, and kept in-frame beta chains. Every entry covers one CDR3 protein and lists the most common genes and DNA from its rows. The sample yields roughly 49,000 distinct CDR3 sequences; 20% to 25% were counted once. The ten largest make up approximately 90% of the sample. Which antigens these TCRs recognize remains unknown. This specimen was CD8+ T cells from cultured PBMCs, taken from culture after CMV antigen stimulation. The receptors here all came from a human donor in good health (CMV status not recorded). Some clones in this sample may be carry-over from other donors' samples.

The CDR3 loop is CASSAELNSGTGGTGELFF. DNA for the CDR3: TGTGCCAGCAGCGCCGAACTCAACTCAGGGACAGGGGGCACCGGGGAGCTGTTTTTT. The rearrangement links TRBV7-9 to TRBJ2-2; the match to TRBD1 covers 11 bases. Losses at the gene ends were 5 bases for V and 4 bases for J; bases not matched to a gene: 15. The germline V gene has CDR1 SEHNR and CDR2 FQNEAQ (reference sequence). The CDR3 length is 19 residues.

The chain is built from TRBV12-5 and TRBJ2-7; the D gene is possibly TRBD2 (6 bases). Germline lookup yields CDR1 LGHNT and CDR2 FRNRAP. V lost 2 bases and J 10 bases, leaving 15 bases between the germline ends. The CDR3 spans 13 residues. CDR3 nucleotides: TGTGCTAGTGGTTTGTCGGGGGAAGGTTCTCAGTACTTC. Protein: CASGLSGEGSQYF.

CDR3 amino acids: CASSFIVDAGYFYNEQFF. The CDR3 nucleotides read TGTGCCAGCAGCTTCATAGTAGACGCGGGATATTTCTACAATGAGCAGTTCTTC. This rearrangement joins TRBV7-9 to TRBJ2-1; D may be TRBD2 (6 bases). Germline V gene data show CDR1 as SEHNR and CDR2 as FQNEAQ (reference sequence). The CDR3 consists of 18 residues. V lost 3 bases, J lost 3 bases, and 21 bases lay in between.

In DNA form, the CDR3 reads TGTGCCAGCAGTTTGAGCGGGAGTAATGAGCAGTTCTTC. Encoded protein: CASSLSGSNEQFF. The chain couples TRBV6-6 to TRBJ2-1; the match to TRBD2 covers 8 bases. The J segment lost 7 bases and the V segment lost 4 bases, leaving 3 bases of the junction unmatched. Per germline, CDR1 MNHNY and CDR2 SVGAGI (reference sequence). This CDR3 contains 13 residues.

This clonotype was detected only a few times. V is TRBV27 and J is TRBJ1-5; no definite D call. CDR3 length: 14 amino acids. Germline V lookup: CDR1 MNHEY, CDR2 SMNVEV (reference sequence). The germline V and J ends were trimmed by 2 bases and 0 bases, with 5 bases remaining between them. The CDR3, as DNA: TGTGCCAGCAGTTTAGCCCGTAGCAATCAGCCCCAGCATTTT. It encodes CASSLARSNQPQHF.

The table lists this clonotype with a few counts. The genes are TRBV7-2 and TRBJ2-7; a possible D gene is TRBD1 (5 bases). The ends were cut back, 1 base at V and 2 bases at J, with 9 bases in the middle. The CDR3 consists of 14 residues. The germline V gene has CDR1 SGHTA and CDR2 FQGNSA. DNA of the CDR3: TGTGCCAGCAGCTTAGGGGGCCGAACCTACGAGCAGTACTTC. Protein sequence: CASSLGGRTYEQYF.

Here the CDR3 reads CASSQVVAGGVDEQFF. CDR3 DNA sequence: TGCGCCAGCAGCCAAGTGGTTGCGGGAGGAGTTGATGAGCAGTTCTTC. V usage is TRBV4-1 and J usage is TRBJ2-1; TRBD2 agrees at 8 bases. With 1 base clipped from V and 8 bases from J, the junction kept 10 bases outside the gene matches. CDR1 and CDR2 (germline): MGHRA, YSYEKL. The CDR3 extends over 16 amino acids.

The chain recombines TRBV6-2 or TRBV6-3 with TRBJ1-1; D may be TRBD1 (5 bases). Germline CDR1 MNHEY, CDR2 SVGEGT. CDR3 length: 14 amino acids. Between the trimmed V and J ends, which lost 5 bases and 7 bases, there was a span of 17 bases. The DNA of the CDR3 is TGTGCCAGCAGTGCCTGGGACGCCAAGGGTGAAGCTTTCTTT. It encodes CASSAWDAKGEAFF.

The DNA for the CDR3 is TGTGCCAGCAGCCCTACTGCCAAGAACACCGGGGAGCTGTTTTTT. It is translated as CASSPTAKNTGELFF. The rearrangement uses TRBV7-8 and TRBJ2-2; D is unclear. The germline V gene encodes CDR1 SGHVS and CDR2 FQNEAQ. The CDR3 is 15 amino acids. V gave up 5 bases and J gave up 1 base, with 11 bases separating them.

This clonotype showed up many times. The chain is built from TRBV7-8 and TRBJ2-2; D call uncertain. The germline gives CDR1 SGHVS, CDR2 FQNEAQ. V was trimmed by 0 bases and J by 7 bases, leaving 9 bases between them. This CDR3 spans 14 amino acids. This CDR3 reads CASSLASWNGELFF. The CDR3 nucleotides read TGTGCCAGCAGCTTAGCTAGCTGGAACGGGGAGCTGTTTTTT.

This chain uses TRBV7-9 with TRBJ2-4; D could derive from TRBD1 or TRBD2 (5 bases each). Germline loops: CDR1 SEHNR, CDR2 FQNEAQ (reference sequence). V dropped 4 bases and J dropped 1 base, with 20 bases sitting between them. The CDR3 length is 18 residues. This CDR3 is CASSSRRDHPSAKNIQYF. CDR3 DNA: TGTGCCAGCAGCTCCCGCCGGGACCACCCAAGCGCCAAAAACATTCAGTACTTC.

V and J are TRBV27 and TRBJ2-1; D may correspond to TRBD1 or TRBD2 (6 bases each). Trimming removed 3 bases from V and 10 bases from J, with 13 bases in between. CDR1 MNHEY and CDR2 SMNVEV come from the germline V gene (reference sequence). CDR3 length equals 13 residues. Here the CDR3 reads CASSFPLGGEQFF. CDR3 nucleotides: TGTGCCAGCAGTTTCCCTTTGGGGGGCGAGCAGTTCTTC.

The chain links TRBV7-4 to TRBJ2-3, with TRBD2 matching over 9 bases. V lost 5 bases to trimming and J lost 4 bases; unmatched junction nucleotides: 4. Germline CDR1 reads SGHVT; CDR2 reads SQSDAQ. The CDR3 spans 14 residues. CDR3 sequence: CASSTGTSPDTQYF. The DNA for the CDR3 is TGTGCCAGCAGCACTGGGACTAGCCCAGATACGCAGTATTTT.

This clonotype was detected many times. The chain couples TRBV7-2 to TRBJ2-5, with D uncertain. This CDR3 has 11 residues. Germline assignment: CDR1 SGHTA and CDR2 FQGNSA. Trimming shortened V by 3 bases and J by 4 bases, and 3 bases separated the two germline ends. CDR3 bases: TGTGCCAGCAGCTTCGCAGAGACCCAGTACTTC. Encoded protein: CASSFAETQYF. Based on the CDR3 plus reference TRBV7-2 and TRBJ2-5, the full variable domain is GAGVSQSPSNKVTEKGKDVELRCDPISGHTALYWYRQSLGQGLEFLIYFQGNSAPDKSGLPSDRFSAERTGGSVSTLTIQRTQQEDSAVYLCASSFAETQYFGPGTRLLVL.

The rearrangement links TRBV7-8 to TRBJ1-1; TRBD1 matches at 7 bases. Germline values: CDR1 SGHVS, CDR2 FQNEAQ. The CDR3 is 16 residues long. V shed 2 bases, J shed 0 bases, and the junction held 6 bases outside the gene matches. The CDR3 bases are TGTGCCAGCAGCTTAAGGACAGGAACTATGAACACTGAAGCTTTCTTT. Translation gives CASSLRTGTMNTEAFF.

This clonotype has just a few counts. The genes are TRBV24-1 and TRBJ2-1; 14 nucleotides agree with TRBD2. CDR3 length: 19 amino acids. The germline V gene encodes CDR1 KGHDR and CDR2 SFDVKD. V shed 6 bases, J shed 0 bases, and the junction held 9 bases outside the gene matches. The CDR3 DNA reads TGTGCCACCAGTCCCGCGGGACTAGCGGGAGCAAGCTCCTACAATGAGCAGTTCTTC. This encodes CATSPAGLAGASSYNEQFF.

This rearrangement joins TRBV29-1 to TRBJ2-1, with 7 bases lining up with TRBD2. Germline trimming cut 3 bases from V and 4 bases from J; bases unmatched to any gene: 9. CDR1 is SQVTM, CDR2 ANQGSEA, per germline. There are 15 residues in the CDR3. The CDR3 DNA reads TGCAGCGTTGATGAGGCGGGAGTAGAATACAATGAGCAGTTCTTC. Its translation is CSVDEAGVEYNEQFF.

This clonotype was observed a few times. This chain links TRBV7-9 with TRBJ2-7; D gene uncertain. Deletions cut 1 base from V and 9 bases from J, with 10 bases between. This CDR3 contains 12 residues. Germline V lookup: CDR1 SEHNR, CDR2 FQNEAQ (reference sequence). The CDR3 protein is CASSLGGRGQYF. CDR3 nucleotide sequence: TGTGCCAGCAGCTTAGGAGGCCGCGGGCAGTACTTC.

The table lists this clonotype with a few counts. This sequence joins TRBV7-9 and TRBJ2-5; D perhaps matches TRBD1 (5 bases). This CDR3 comprises 14 residues. Germline-derived CDR1 and CDR2 are SEHNR and FQNEAQ (reference sequence). Trimming took off 1 base at V and 4 bases at J, with 10 bases between the two ends. The DNA for the CDR3 is TGTGCCAGCAGCTTAGACAGGAACCGAGAGACCCAGTACTTC. This translates into CASSLDRNRETQYF.

The chain joins TRBV7-2 to TRBJ1-1; D unresolved. The CDR3 is 14 residues long. Germline V gene sequence: CDR1 SGHTA, CDR2 FQGNSA. The germline V and J ends were trimmed by 5 bases and 0 bases, with 10 bases remaining between them. The CDR3: CASSQQALNTEAFF. CDR3 in DNA: TGTGCCAGCAGCCAACAAGCGTTGAACACTGAAGCTTTCTTT. The full variable domain, with the rest looked up from reference TRBV7-2 and TRBJ1-1, is GAGVSQSPSNKVTEKGKDVELRCDPISGHTALYWYRQSLGQGLEFLIYFQGNSAPDKSGLPSDRFSAERTGGSVSTLTIQRTQQEDSAVYLCASSQQALNTEAFFGQGTRLTVV.

This clonotype was picked up a small number of times. This chain links TRBV12-3 or TRBV12-4 with TRBJ2-7; perhaps D is TRBD1 or TRBD2 (5 bases each). The CDR3 extends over 15 amino acids. The germline V and J ends were trimmed by 3 bases and 1 base, with 13 bases remaining between them. As DNA, the CDR3 is TGTGCCAGCAGTTTCAGGTCGGGGCTTTCCTACGAGCAGTACTTC. Its protein product is CASSFRSGLSYEQYF.

This clonotype appeared a few times. J is TRBJ2-3 and V is TRBV7-2; 9 positions agree with TRBD2. V was clipped by 2 bases and J by 1 base; unmatched bases: 1. The CDR3 runs to 15 residues. The germline V gene has CDR1 SGHTA and CDR2 FQGNSA. The CDR3 region is CASSLRTSGTDTQYF. For the CDR3, the DNA is TGTGCCAGCAGCTTAAGGACTAGCGGCACAGATACGCAGTATTTT.